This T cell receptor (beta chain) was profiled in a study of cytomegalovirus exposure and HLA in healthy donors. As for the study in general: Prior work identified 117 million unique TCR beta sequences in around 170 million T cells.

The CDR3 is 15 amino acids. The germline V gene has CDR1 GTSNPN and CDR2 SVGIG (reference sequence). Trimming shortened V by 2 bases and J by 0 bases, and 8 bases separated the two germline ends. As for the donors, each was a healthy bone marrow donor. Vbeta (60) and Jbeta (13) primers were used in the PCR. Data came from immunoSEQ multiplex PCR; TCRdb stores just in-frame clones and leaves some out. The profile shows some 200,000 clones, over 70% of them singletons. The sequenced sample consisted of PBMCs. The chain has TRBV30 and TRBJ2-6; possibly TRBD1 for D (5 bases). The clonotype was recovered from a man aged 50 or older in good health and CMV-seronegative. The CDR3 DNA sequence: TGTGCCTGGAGTATAGACAGCTCTGGGGCCAACGTCCTGACTTTC. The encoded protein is CAWSIDSSGANVLTF.